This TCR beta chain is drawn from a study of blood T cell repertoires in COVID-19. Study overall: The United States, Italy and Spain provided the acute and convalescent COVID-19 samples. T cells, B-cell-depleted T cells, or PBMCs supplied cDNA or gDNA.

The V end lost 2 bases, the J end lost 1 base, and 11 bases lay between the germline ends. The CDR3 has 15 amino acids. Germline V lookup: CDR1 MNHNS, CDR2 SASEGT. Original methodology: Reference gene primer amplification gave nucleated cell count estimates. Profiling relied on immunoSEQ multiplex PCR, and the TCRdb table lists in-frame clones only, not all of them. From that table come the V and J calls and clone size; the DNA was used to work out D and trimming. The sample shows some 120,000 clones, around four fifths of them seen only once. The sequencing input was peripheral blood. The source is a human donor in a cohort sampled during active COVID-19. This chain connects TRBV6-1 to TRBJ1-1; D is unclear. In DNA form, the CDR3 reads TGTGCCAGCAGTGAATTAGATGATCCGAACACTGAAGCTTTCTTT. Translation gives CASSELDDPNTEAFF.